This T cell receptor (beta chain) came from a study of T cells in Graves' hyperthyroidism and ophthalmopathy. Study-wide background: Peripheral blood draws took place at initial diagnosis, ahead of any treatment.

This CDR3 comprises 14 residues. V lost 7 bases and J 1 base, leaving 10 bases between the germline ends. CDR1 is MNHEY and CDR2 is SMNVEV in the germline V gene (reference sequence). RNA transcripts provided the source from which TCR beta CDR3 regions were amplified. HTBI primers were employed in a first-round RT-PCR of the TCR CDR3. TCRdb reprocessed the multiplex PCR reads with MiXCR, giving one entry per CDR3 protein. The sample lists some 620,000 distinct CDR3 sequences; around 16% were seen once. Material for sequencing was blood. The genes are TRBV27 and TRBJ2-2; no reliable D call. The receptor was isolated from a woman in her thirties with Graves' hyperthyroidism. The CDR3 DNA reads TGTGCCAGCAACCCTTCCCAGAACACCGGGGAGCTGTTTTTT. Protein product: CASNPSQNTGELFF.